Listed here is a single T cell receptor (beta chain). Time point here: baseline, week 1 (first vaccination visit). Treatment of the sample: pre-vaccination baseline after standard-of-care therapy. New WHO grade 3 or 4 astrocytomas that were IDH1-mutant and ATRX-lost had been found in donors. Profiling relied on immunoSEQ multiplex PCR, and the TCRdb table lists in-frame clones only, not all of them. The table includes under 65,000 clones, roughly 80% detected once. The V segment lost 6 bases and the J segment 7 bases; nucleotides outside the gene matches: 10. The CDR3 has 15 amino acids. CDR1 and CDR2 (germline): SNHLY, FYNNEI. The record originates from a study of a mutant IDH1 vaccine in newly diagnosed glioma.

The chain carries TRBV2 and TRBJ2-1; TRBD1 aligns across 9 bases. The sample in question was PBMCs, obtained from a glioma patient treated with radiotherapy, temozolomide or both. The receptor was derived from a woman aged 40-49 years with glioma. This chain's CDR3 is CASRADRGIGNEQFF. The DNA of the CDR3 is TGTGCCAGCAGGGCCGACAGGGGGATAGGGAATGAGCAGTTCTTC.